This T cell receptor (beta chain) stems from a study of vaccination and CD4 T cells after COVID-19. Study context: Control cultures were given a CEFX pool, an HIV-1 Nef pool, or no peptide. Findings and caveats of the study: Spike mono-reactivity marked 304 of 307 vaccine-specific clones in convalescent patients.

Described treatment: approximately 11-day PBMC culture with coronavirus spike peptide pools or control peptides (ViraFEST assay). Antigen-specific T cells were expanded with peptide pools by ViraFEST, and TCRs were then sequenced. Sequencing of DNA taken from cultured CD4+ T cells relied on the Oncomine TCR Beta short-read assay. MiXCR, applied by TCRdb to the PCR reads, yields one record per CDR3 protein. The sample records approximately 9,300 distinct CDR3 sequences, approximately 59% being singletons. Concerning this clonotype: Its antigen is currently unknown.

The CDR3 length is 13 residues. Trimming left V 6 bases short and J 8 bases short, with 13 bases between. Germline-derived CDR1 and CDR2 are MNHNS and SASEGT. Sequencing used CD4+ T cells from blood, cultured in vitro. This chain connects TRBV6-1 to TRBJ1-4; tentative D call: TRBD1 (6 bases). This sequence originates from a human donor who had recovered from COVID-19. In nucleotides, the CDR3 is TGTGCCAGCAGGGGACCTCAGGGGGAAAAACTGTTTTTT. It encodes CASRGPQGEKLFF.